These 24 T cell receptor beta chains were all obtained from the same sample, sequenced in a study of blood T cell repertoires in COVID-19. TCRdb's table, derived via immunoSEQ multiplex PCR, lists solely in-frame clones and lacks some. The data contain 100,000 to 150,000 clones, 88% of them singletons. The sequenced sample consisted of peripheral blood. The receptors here all came from a human donor in a cohort sampled during active COVID-19.

This clone was detected a few times. The chain has TRBV3-1 (or the pseudogene TRBV3-2) and TRBJ2-7; the match to TRBD2 covers 10 bases. CDR1 is LGHDT, CDR2 YNNKEL, per germline (reference sequence). This CDR3 is 17 amino acids long. V lost 4 bases to trimming and J lost 1 base; unmatched junction nucleotides: 10. CDR3 loop: CASSPTLAGVRSYEQYF. The CDR3 region has the DNA TGTGCCAGCAGCCCCACCCTAGCGGGAGTTAGATCCTACGAGCAGTACTTC.

This chain joins TRBV6-6 and TRBJ2-3, with 12 positions matching TRBD2. V was pared by 6 bases and J by 6 bases, with 10 bases of the junction left unmatched. Germline V gene lookup returns CDR1 MNHNY and CDR2 SVGAGI (reference sequence). The CDR3 consists of 16 residues. The CDR3 reads CASSLATSGSRDTQYF. The CDR3 bases are TGTGCCAGCAGCCTAGCGACTAGCGGGAGTCGGGATACGCAGTATTTT.

J is TRBJ2-7 and V is TRBV4-1; 9 nucleotides line up with TRBD2. V dropped 0 bases and J dropped 1; count of bases not matched to a gene: 7. Germline V CDR1 and CDR2: MGHRA, YSYEKL. This CDR3 is 17 amino acids long. This CDR3 is CASSQDPAGGGSYEQYF. DNA of the CDR3: TGCGCCAGCAGCCAAGACCCAGCGGGGGGCGGGTCCTACGAGCAGTACTTC.

The chain recombines TRBV7-9 with TRBJ2-7; perhaps TRBD2 as D (7 bases). The CDR3 is 12 residues long. Germline V gene data show CDR1 as SEHNR and CDR2 as FQNEAQ (reference sequence). V was shortened by 3 bases and J by 6 bases, with 9 bases between the two germline ends. In DNA form, the CDR3 reads TGTGCCAGCAGCTTTGGGGGGGCCGAGCAGTACTTC. It translates to CASSFGGAEQYF.

J is TRBJ2-7 and V is TRBV18; 8 bases align to TRBD1. V gave up 3 bases and J gave up 0 bases; unmatched junction bases: 7. The CDR3 has 16 amino acids. The germline V gene has CDR1 KGHSH and CDR2 LQKENI. The CDR3 DNA reads as TGTGCCAGCTCACCTCTCCGGGACAGGAGCTCCTACGAGCAGTACTTC. Translation gives CASSPLRDRSSYEQYF.

This clone came up once. V and J are TRBV2 and TRBJ1-2; 10 bases line up with TRBD1. Germline V gene lookup returns CDR1 SNHLY and CDR2 FYNNEI. V lost 6 bases and J lost 2; bases outside the gene matches: 6. The CDR3 is made up of 15 amino acids. As DNA, the CDR3 is TGTGCCAGCAGAAGAGGACAGGGGGGGAACTATGGCTACACCTTC. This codes for CASRRGQGGNYGYTF.

This clone turned up a few times. V and J are TRBV6-6 and TRBJ1-5, with 7 bases that match TRBD1. This CDR3 comprises 16 residues. J lost 4 bases, V lost 2 bases, and 8 bases had no gene match. The V gene's germline CDR1 is MNHNY and CDR2 SVGAGI (reference sequence). The DNA for the CDR3 is TGTGCCAGCAGTTACCGTCCGACAGGGCAAAATCAGCCCCAGCATTTT. It is translated as CASSYRPTGQNQPQHF.

The J gene is TRBJ2-1, the V gene TRBV24-1; 7 bases fit TRBD2. The CDR3 loop spans 14 amino acids. Trimming cost V 9 bases and J 3 bases; bases outside gene matches: 7. Per the germline V gene, CDR1 is KGHDR and CDR2 is SFDVKD. CDR3 sequence reads: CATGGETNYNEQFF. The DNA of the CDR3 is TGTGCCACCGGGGGGGAGACAAACTACAATGAGCAGTTCTTC.

This clone was seen once. J is TRBJ2-3 and V is TRBV4-1; 7 bases are a match to TRBD1. The germline gives CDR1 MGHRA, CDR2 YSYEKL. The trim removed 4 bases at V and 9 bases at J, leaving 4 bases unmatched. The length of the CDR3 is 12 residues. CDR3 nucleotide sequence: TGCGCCAGCAGCCCGACCAGGGGGACGCAGTATTTT. Translating gives CASSPTRGTQYF.

This clone was seen a few times. The chain couples TRBV6-6 to TRBJ1-2, with D possibly TRBD1 on 6 matching bases. The V gene's germline CDR1 is MNHNY and CDR2 SVGAGI (reference sequence). V was trimmed by 11 bases and J by 4 bases, leaving 14 bases between them. This CDR3 has 12 amino acids. CDR3 in amino acids: CASGAGSYGYTF. CDR3 bases: TGTGCCTCAGGGGCAGGGAGCTATGGCTACACCTTC.

The J gene is TRBJ2-7, the V gene TRBV19; 9 bases are shared with TRBD1. The CDR3 consists of 14 residues. CDR1 LNHDA and CDR2 SQIVND come from the germline V gene (reference sequence). V lost 6 bases and J lost 6; bases outside the gene matches: 9. CDR3 region: CASRGPGQGAEQYF. The CDR3 coding sequence is TGTGCCAGTAGGGGGCCGGGACAGGGTGCCGAGCAGTACTTC.

The chain couples TRBV12-3 or TRBV12-4 to TRBJ2-1; D is undetermined. The CDR3 sequence is 12 residues long. V was cut by 1 base and J by 10 bases, with 8 bases left in between. The CDR3 here is CASSLGVREQFF. For the CDR3, the DNA is TGTGCCAGCAGTTTAGGCGTGCGAGAGCAGTTCTTC.

The chain links TRBV7-2 to TRBJ1-4; tentative D call: TRBD1 (5 bases). In germline, CDR1 is SGHTA, CDR2 FQGNSA. V gave up 4 bases and J gave up 5 bases, with 20 bases separating them. The CDR3 has 17 amino acids. CDR3 bases: TGTGCCAGCAGCTCGGGACTTTATCGTATTCTAAATGAAAAACTGTTTTTT. It codes for CASSSGLYRILNEKLFF.

V gene TRBV9 combines with J gene TRBJ2-1; TRBD2 matches at 13 bases. Germline V gene lookup returns CDR1 SGDLS and CDR2 YYNGEE. There are 15 residues in the CDR3. Unmatched junction bases numbered 5, after V lost 5 bases and J lost 6 bases. CDR3 region: CASRPLAGGANEQFF. The DNA of the CDR3 is TGTGCCAGCAGACCACTAGCGGGAGGGGCCAATGAGCAGTTCTTC.

This clone was found a few times. The V gene is TRBV29-1, the J gene TRBJ1-2; D remains unclear. The CDR3 loop spans 13 amino acids. Per germline, CDR1 SQVTM and CDR2 ANQGSEA. V was cut by 7 bases and J by 6 bases, with 18 bases left in between. The CDR3 DNA sequence: TGCAGCGCCTTTGACAAGGTCTATGATGGCTACACCTTC. Translating gives CSAFDKVYDGYTF.

The chain recombines TRBV4-1 with TRBJ2-5; 9 bases line up with TRBD1. The CDR3 runs 14 residues. Germline loops: CDR1 MGHRA, CDR2 YSYEKL. V shed 4 bases and J 5 bases; nucleotides not matched to a gene: 5. The CDR3 loop reads CASSPPGQGETQYF. Written as DNA, the CDR3 is TGCGCCAGCAGCCCCCCCGGACAGGGGGAGACCCAGTACTTC.

The chain carries TRBV19 and TRBJ1-1, with D perhaps matching TRBD1 (6 bases). V gave up 2 bases and J gave up 4 bases, with 14 bases separating them. Germline CDR1 and CDR2: LNHDA and SQIVND (reference sequence). CDR3 length equals 15 residues. CDR3 protein: CASSIWGRGITEAFF. In DNA, the CDR3 is TGTGCCAGTAGTATATGGGGCAGGGGTATCACTGAAGCTTTCTTT. Using reference TRBV19 and TRBJ1-1 for the parts outside the CDR3, the full variable domain is DGGITQSPKYLFRKEGQNVTLSCEQNLNHDAMYWYRQDPGQGLRLIYYSQIVNDFQKGDIAEGYSVSREKKESFPLTVTSAQKNPTAFYLCASSIWGRGITEAFFGQGTRLTVV.

This chain joins TRBV4-1 and TRBJ2-7; 7 bases match TRBD2. The germline V gene has CDR1 MGHRA and CDR2 YSYEKL. V trimming: 0 bases; J trimming: 7 bases; junction bases outside the gene matches: 6. This CDR3 is 14 amino acids long. CDR3 residues: CASSQEAAGGEQYF. The CDR3 bases are TGCGCCAGCAGCCAAGAGGCAGCCGGGGGGGAGCAGTACTTC.

In DNA form, the CDR3 reads TGTGCTAGTGGCTCCGGCGGGAAAGAGACCCAGTACTTC. This gives the protein CASGSGGKETQYF. The chain recombines TRBV12-5 with TRBJ2-5; perhaps TRBD2 as D (6 bases). V shed 6 bases and J shed 3 bases, with 11 bases lying between them. This CDR3 spans 13 amino acids. Germline V gives CDR1 LGHNT, CDR2 FRNRAP.

The rearrangement uses TRBV3-1 (or the pseudogene TRBV3-2) and TRBJ2-5, with 11 bases that match TRBD2. Germline loops: CDR1 LGHDT, CDR2 YNNKEL (reference sequence). The V segment lost 8 bases and the J segment 5 bases; nucleotides outside the gene matches: 10. The CDR3 runs to 15 residues. This chain's CDR3 is CASALAGGTGETQYF. In DNA form, the CDR3 reads TGTGCCAGCGCCCTAGCGGGGGGCACAGGGGAGACCCAGTACTTC.

The rearrangement uses TRBV21-1 and TRBJ2-3; TRBD2, as called in the table, went unchecked against the DNA. TRBV21-1 counts as a pseudogene. This CDR3 region has 15 residues. The CDR3, as DNA: TGTGCCAGCAGCAAAGAAAGGGTTGTAGCGGATACGCAGTATTTT. Encoded protein: CASSKERVVADTQYF.

This chain joins TRBV28 and TRBJ2-2, with 7 positions matching TRBD2. Per the germline V gene, CDR1 is MDHEN and CDR2 is SYDVKM. The CDR3 spans 16 residues. V trimming: 10 bases; J trimming: 2 bases; junction bases outside the gene matches: 13. The CDR3 here is CAITSRDYGNTGELFF. Here the CDR3 DNA reads TGTGCCATTACGAGCCGGGACTATGGAAACACCGGGGAGCTGTTTTTT.

This clone was detected a few times. This CDR3 reads CASSLGRGADTQYF. CDR3 sequence (DNA): TGCGCCAGCAGCTTGGGGCGGGGGGCAGATACGCAGTATTTT. This chain joins TRBV5-1 and TRBJ2-3; 8 nucleotides agree with TRBD2. Trimming at V came to 0 bases and at J to 4 bases, leaving 1 base not matched to a gene. The CDR3 is 14 amino acids. Per germline, CDR1 SGHRS and CDR2 YFSETQ.

This chain connects TRBV11-1 to TRBJ2-3; TRBD1 might be the D (5 bases). The CDR3 runs 14 residues. Germline loops: CDR1 SGHAT, CDR2 FQDESV (reference sequence). V shed 6 bases and J shed 0 bases, with 10 bases lying between them. The CDR3: CASRHRSSTDTQYF. The CDR3, as DNA: TGTGCCAGCAGACACAGGAGCAGCACAGATACGCAGTATTTT.